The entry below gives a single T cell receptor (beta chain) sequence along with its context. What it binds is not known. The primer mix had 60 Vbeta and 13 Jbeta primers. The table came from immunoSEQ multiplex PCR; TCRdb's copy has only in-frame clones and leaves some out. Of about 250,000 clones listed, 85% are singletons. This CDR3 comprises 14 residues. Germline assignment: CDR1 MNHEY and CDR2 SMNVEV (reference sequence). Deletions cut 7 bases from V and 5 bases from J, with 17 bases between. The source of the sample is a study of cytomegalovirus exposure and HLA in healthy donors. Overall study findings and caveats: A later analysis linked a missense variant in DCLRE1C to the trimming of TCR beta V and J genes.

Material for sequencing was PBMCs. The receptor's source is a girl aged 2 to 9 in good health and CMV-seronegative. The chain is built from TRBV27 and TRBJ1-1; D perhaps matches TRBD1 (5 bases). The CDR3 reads CASTSARARTEAFF. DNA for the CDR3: TGTGCCAGCACCTCGGCCAGGGCGAGGACTGAAGCTTTCTTT.